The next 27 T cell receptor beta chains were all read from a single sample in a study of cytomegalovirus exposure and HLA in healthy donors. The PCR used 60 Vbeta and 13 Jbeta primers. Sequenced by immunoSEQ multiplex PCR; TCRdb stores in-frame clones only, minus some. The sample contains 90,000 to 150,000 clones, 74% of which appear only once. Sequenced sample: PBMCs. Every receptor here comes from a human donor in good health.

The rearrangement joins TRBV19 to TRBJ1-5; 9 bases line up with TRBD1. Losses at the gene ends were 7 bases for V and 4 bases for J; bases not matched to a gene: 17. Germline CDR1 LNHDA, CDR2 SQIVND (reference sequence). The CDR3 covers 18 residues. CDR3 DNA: TGTGCCAGTACTCATACGAGGAATTCCGGGACAGGGAATCAGCCCCAGCATTTT. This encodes CASTHTRNSGTGNQPQHF.

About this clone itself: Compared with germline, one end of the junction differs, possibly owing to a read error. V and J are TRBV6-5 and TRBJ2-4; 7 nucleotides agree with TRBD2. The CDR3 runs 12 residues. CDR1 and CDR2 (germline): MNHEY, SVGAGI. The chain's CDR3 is CASSYSGGVVDF. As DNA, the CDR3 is TGTGCCAGCAGTTACTCGGGGGGGGTTGTAGACTTC.

The CDR3 protein is CASSFGGRQPQHF. DNA of the CDR3: TGTGCCAGCAGCTTCGGAGGCAGGCAGCCCCAGCATTTT. This rearrangement joins TRBV7-2 to TRBJ1-5; unclear D gene. Germline CDR1 SGHTA, CDR2 FQGNSA. Trimming shortened V by 3 bases and J by 7 bases, and 10 bases separated the two germline ends. This CDR3 has 13 residues.

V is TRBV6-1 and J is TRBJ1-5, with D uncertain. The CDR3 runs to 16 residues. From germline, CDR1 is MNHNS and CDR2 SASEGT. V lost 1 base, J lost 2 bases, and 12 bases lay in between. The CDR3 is CASSEVSGIGNQPQHF. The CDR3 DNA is TGTGCCAGCAGTGAAGTGTCCGGGATCGGCAATCAGCCCCAGCATTTT.

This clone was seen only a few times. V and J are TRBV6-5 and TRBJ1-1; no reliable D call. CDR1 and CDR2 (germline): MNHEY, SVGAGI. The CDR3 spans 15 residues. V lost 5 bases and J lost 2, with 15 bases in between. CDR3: CASSRITSKNTEAFF. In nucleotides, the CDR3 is TGTGCCAGCAGTCGTATTACTTCCAAAAACACTGAAGCTTTCTTT.

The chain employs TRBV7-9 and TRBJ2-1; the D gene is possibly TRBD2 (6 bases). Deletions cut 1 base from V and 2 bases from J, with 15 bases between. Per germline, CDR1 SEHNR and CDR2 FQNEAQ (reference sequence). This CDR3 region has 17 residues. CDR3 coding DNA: TGTGCCAGCAGCTTAGAAGGGGTGACGGGGGCCTACAATGAGCAGTTCTTC. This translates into CASSLEGVTGAYNEQFF. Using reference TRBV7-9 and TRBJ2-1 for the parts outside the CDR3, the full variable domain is DTGVSQNPRHKITKRGQNVTFRCDPISEHNRLYWYRQTLGQGPEFLTYFQNEAQLEKSRLLSDRFSAERPKGSFSTLEIQRTEQGDSAMYLCASSLEGVTGAYNEQFFGPGTRLTVL.

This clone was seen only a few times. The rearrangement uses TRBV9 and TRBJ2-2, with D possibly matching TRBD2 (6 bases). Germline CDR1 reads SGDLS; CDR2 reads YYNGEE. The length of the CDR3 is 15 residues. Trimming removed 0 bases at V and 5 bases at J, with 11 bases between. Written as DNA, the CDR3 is TGTGCCAGCAGCGTAGCGGGAGTTGGGACCGGGGAGCTGTTTTTT. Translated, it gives CASSVAGVGTGELFF.

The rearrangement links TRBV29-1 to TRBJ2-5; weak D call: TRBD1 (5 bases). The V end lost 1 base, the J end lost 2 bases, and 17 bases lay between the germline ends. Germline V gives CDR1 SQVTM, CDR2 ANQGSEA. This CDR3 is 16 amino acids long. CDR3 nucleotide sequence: TGCAGCGTTGAAGGCTATAAGTCAGGGCGACAAGAGACCCAGTACTTC. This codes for CSVEGYKSGRQETQYF.

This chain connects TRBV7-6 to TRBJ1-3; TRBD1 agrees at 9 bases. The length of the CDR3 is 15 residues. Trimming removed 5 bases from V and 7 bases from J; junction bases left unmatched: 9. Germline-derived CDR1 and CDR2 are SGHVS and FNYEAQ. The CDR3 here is CASSILTGGDNTIYF. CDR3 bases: TGTGCCAGCAGCATCCTGACAGGGGGAGACAACACCATATATTTT.

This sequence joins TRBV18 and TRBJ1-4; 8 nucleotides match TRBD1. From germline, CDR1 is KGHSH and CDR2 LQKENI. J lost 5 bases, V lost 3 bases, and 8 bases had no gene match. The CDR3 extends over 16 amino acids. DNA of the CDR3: TGTGCCAGCTCACCCAACCAGGGGACAGGCAATGAAAAACTGTTTTTT. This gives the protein CASSPNQGTGNEKLFF.

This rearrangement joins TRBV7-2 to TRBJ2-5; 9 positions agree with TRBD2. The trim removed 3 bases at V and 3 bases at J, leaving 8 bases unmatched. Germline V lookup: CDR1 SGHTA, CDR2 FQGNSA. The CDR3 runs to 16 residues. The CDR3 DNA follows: TGTGCCAGCAGCTTGAACATACTAGCGGGCGAAGAGACCCAGTACTTC. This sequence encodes CASSLNILAGEETQYF.

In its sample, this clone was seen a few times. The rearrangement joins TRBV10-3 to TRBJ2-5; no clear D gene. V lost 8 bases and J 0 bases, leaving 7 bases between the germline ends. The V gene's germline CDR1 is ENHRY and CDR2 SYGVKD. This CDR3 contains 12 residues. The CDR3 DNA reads TGTGCCATCTCTCAGGACCAAGAGACCCAGTACTTC. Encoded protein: CAISQDQETQYF.

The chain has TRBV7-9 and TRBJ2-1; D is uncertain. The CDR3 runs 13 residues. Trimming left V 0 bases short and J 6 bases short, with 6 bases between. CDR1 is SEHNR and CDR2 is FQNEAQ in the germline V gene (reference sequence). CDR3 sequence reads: CASSLAYSNEQFF. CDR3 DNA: TGTGCCAGCAGCTTAGCGTATTCCAATGAGCAGTTCTTC.

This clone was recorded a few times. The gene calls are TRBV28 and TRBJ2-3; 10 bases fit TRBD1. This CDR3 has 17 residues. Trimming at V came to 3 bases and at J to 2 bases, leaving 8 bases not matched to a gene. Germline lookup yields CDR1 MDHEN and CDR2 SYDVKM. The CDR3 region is CASSFSDRGHHTDTQYF. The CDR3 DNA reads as TGTGCCAGCAGTTTCTCCGACAGGGGGCATCACACAGATACGCAGTATTTT.

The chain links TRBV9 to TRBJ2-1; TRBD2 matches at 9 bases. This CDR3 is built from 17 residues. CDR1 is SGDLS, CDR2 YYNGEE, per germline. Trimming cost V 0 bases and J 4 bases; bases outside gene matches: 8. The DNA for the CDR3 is TGTGCCAGCAGCGTAGAAATTGCGGCGGGGGGGTACAATGAGCAGTTCTTC. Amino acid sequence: CASSVEIAAGGYNEQFF.

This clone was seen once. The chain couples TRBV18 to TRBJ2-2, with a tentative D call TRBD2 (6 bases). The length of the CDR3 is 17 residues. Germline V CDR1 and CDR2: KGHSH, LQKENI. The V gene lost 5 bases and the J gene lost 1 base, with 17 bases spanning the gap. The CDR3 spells CASSSPVGGRNTGELFF. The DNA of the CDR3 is TGTGCCAGCTCATCCCCCGTGGGAGGTAGGAACACCGGGGAGCTGTTTTTT.

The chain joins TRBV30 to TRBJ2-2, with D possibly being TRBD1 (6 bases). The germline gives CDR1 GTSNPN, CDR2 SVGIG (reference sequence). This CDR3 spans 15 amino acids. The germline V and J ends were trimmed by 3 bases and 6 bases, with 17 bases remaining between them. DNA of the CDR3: TGTGCCTGGAGGGAATTACAGGGTTTTCCCGGGGAGCTGTTTTTT. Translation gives CAWRELQGFPGELFF.

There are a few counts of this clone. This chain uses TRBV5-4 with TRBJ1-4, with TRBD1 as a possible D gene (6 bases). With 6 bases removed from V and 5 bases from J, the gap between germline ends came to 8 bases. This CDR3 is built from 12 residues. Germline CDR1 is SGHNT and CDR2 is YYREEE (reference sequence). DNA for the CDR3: TGTGCCAGCAACAGGGCGAATGAAAAACTGTTTTTT. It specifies CASNRANEKLFF. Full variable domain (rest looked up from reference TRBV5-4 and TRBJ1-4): ETGVTQSPTHLIKTRGQQVTLRCSSQSGHNTVSWYQQALGQGPQFIFQYYREEENGRGNFPPRFSGLQFPNYSSELNVNALELDDSALYLCASNRANEKLFFGSGTQLSVL.

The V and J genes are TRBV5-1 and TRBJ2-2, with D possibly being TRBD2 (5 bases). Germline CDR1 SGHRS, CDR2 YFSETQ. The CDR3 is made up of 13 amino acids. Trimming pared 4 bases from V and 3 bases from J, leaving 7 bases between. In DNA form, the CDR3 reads TGCGCCAGCAGCGGGAGAGACACCGGGGAGCTGTTTTTT. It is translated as CASSGRDTGELFF.

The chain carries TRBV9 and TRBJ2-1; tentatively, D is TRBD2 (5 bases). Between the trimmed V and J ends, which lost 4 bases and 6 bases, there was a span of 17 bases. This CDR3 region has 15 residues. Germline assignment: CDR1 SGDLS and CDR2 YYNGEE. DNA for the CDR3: TGTGCCAGCAGCCCGCGGGTGGGGTGGGGCAATGAGCAGTTCTTC. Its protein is CASSPRVGWGNEQFF.

The CDR3 sequence: CASSSGGPSYNEQFF. The CDR3 region has the DNA TGTGCCAGCAGCTCCGGGGGGCCCTCCTACAATGAGCAGTTCTTC. This chain connects TRBV11-3 to TRBJ2-1; D may be TRBD2 (7 bases). Germline lookup yields CDR1 SGHNT and CDR2 YENEEA. The CDR3 loop spans 15 amino acids. Deletions cut 4 bases from V and 0 bases from J, with 10 bases between.

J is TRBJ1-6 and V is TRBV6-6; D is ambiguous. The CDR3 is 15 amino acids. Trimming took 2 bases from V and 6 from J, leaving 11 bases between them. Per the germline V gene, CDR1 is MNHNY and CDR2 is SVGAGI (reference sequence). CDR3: CASSYEGSGNSPLHF. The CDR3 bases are TGTGCCAGCAGTTACGAGGGTTCGGGTAATTCACCCCTCCACTTT.

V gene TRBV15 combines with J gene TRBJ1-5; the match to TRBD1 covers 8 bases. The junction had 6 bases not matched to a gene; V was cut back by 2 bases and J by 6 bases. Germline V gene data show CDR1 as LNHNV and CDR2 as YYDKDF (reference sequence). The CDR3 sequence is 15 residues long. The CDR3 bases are TGTGCCACCAGCAGAAAGACAGGGGCGGGTCAGCCCCAGCATTTT. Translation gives CATSRKTGAGQPQHF.

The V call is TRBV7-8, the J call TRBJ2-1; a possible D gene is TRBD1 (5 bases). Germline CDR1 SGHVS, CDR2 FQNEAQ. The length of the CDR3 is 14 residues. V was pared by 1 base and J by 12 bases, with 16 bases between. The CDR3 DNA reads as TGTGCCAGCAGCTTAGATAGGGGTAGTCATGGGCAGTTCTTC. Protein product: CASSLDRGSHGQFF.

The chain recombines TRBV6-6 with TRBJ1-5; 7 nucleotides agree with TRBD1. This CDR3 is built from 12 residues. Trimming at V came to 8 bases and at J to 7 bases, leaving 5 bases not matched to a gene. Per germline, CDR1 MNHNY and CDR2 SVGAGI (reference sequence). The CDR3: CASSLGGQPQHF. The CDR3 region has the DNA TGTGCCAGCTCCCTAGGGGGCCAGCCCCAGCATTTT.

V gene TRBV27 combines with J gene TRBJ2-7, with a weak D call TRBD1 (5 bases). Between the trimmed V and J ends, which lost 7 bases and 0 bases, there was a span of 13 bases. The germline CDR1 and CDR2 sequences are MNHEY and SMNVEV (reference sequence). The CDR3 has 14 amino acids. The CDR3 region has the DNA TGTGCCAGCAAGACAGCTCGATACTCCTACGAGCAGTACTTC. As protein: CASKTARYSYEQYF.

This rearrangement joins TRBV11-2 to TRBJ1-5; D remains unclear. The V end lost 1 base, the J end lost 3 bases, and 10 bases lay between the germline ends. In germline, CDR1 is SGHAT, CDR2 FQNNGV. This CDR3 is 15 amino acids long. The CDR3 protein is CASSLARGNNQPQHF. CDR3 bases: TGTGCCAGCAGCTTAGCGCGGGGAAACAATCAGCCCCAGCATTTT.